These 20 T cell receptor beta chains originate from one sample sequenced in a study of beta chain features in type 1 diabetes. Expressed TCRB transcripts were sequenced because the isolated RNA had all been reverse transcribed beforehand. Method: immunoSEQ multiplex PCR; TCRdb's copy keeps in-frame clones and lacks some. The repertoire includes roughly 42,000 clones, approximately 49% of them detected once, and more than 0.2% sits in the top ten. Sequencing used stem cell memory CD4+ T cells from blood. These receptors came from a woman in her twenties or thirties in good health.

The chain carries TRBV5-6 and TRBJ2-5; maybe TRBD1 (6 bases). Germline V gene sequence: CDR1 SGHDT, CDR2 YYEEEE. The CDR3 spans 14 residues. V was trimmed by 4 bases and J by 4 bases, leaving 14 bases between them. The CDR3 reads CASSKYRVPETQYF. CDR3 nucleotide sequence: TGTGCCAGCAGCAAATACAGGGTGCCAGAGACCCAGTACTTC.

The chain employs TRBV18 and TRBJ2-2; maybe TRBD2 (6 bases). V lost 1 base to trimming and J lost 3 bases, with 9 bases between them. The germline V gene encodes CDR1 KGHSH and CDR2 LQKENI. The CDR3 has 15 amino acids. CDR3 DNA: TGTGCCAGCTCACCACGGACGGGGGACACCGGGGAGCTGTTTTTT. It codes for CASSPRTGDTGELFF.

The chain links TRBV30 to TRBJ2-5; 8 bases map to TRBD2. Trimming took 2 bases from V and 5 from J; bases not matched to a gene: 10. CDR1 and CDR2 from the germline V gene are GTSNPN and SVGIG (reference sequence). This CDR3 is built from 15 residues. The CDR3 here is CAWSQGSGTTETQYF. The CDR3 coding sequence is TGTGCCTGGAGTCAGGGTAGCGGGACTACGGAGACCCAGTACTTC.

The rearrangement uses TRBV25-1 and TRBJ2-7, with unresolved D. The CDR3 runs 14 residues. V was trimmed by 6 bases and J by 3 bases, leaving 15 bases between them. Germline V gives CDR1 MGHDK, CDR2 SYGVNS. The CDR3 region is CASSPSLVSYEQYF. The DNA of the CDR3 is TGTGCCAGCAGCCCCTCCCTGGTCAGCTACGAGCAGTACTTC.

The chain has TRBV10-2 and TRBJ2-5; the D gene is possibly TRBD1 (5 bases). The CDR3 contains 13 residues. Trimming pared 10 bases from V and 2 bases from J, leaving 14 bases between. Germline assignment: CDR1 WSHSY and CDR2 SAAADI. The CDR3 here is CATRSTGQETQYF. The CDR3 nucleotides are TGCGCCACCCGCTCAACAGGACAAGAGACCCAGTACTTC.

This clone has just a few counts. The rearrangement uses TRBV2 and TRBJ2-7, with D uncertain. The V end lost 3 bases, the J end lost 4 bases, and 7 bases lay between the germline ends. This CDR3 has 12 amino acids. CDR1 SNHLY and CDR2 FYNNEI come from the germline V gene. CDR3 protein: CASSDLEYEQYF. In nucleotides, the CDR3 is TGTGCCAGCAGTGACTTAGAATACGAGCAGTACTTC.

CDR3 protein: CASSRTGTGSYEQYF. The CDR3 DNA follows: TGTGCCAGCAGCCGCACCGGGACAGGCTCCTACGAGCAGTACTTC. The chain employs TRBV5-4 and TRBJ2-7; 8 positions agree with TRBD1. The V segment lost 4 bases and the J segment 0 bases; nucleotides outside the gene matches: 6. This CDR3 is 15 amino acids long. Germline CDR1 SGHNT, CDR2 YYREEE (reference sequence).

This chain connects TRBV5-6 to TRBJ2-2, with D maybe TRBD1 (6 bases). V was trimmed by 6 bases and J by 0 bases, leaving 12 bases between them. Germline V gene lookup returns CDR1 SGHDT and CDR2 YYEEEE. The CDR3 sequence is 15 residues long. The CDR3 region has the DNA TGTGCCAGCACCTCCGGGACATCGAACACCGGGGAGCTGTTTTTT. The encoded protein is CASTSGTSNTGELFF.

The chain links TRBV5-8 to TRBJ2-7, with TRBD1 as a possible D gene (6 bases). The CDR3 sequence is 12 residues long. CDR1 is SGHTS and CDR2 is YDEGEE in the germline V gene. V was trimmed by 6 bases and J by 5 bases, leaving 12 bases between them. Here the CDR3 reads CASTYRVHEQYF. The DNA of the CDR3 is TGTGCCAGCACTTACAGGGTCCACGAGCAGTACTTC. The full variable domain, with the rest looked up from reference TRBV5-8 and TRBJ2-7, is EAGVTQSPTHLIKTRGQQATLRCSPISGHTSVYWYQQALGLGLQFLLWYDEGEERNRGNFPPRFSGRQFPNYSSELNVNALELEDSALYLCASTYRVHEQYFGPGTRLTVT.

The genes are TRBV27 and TRBJ1-4; unclear D gene. CDR3 size: 14 residues. Germline V gene lookup returns CDR1 MNHEY and CDR2 SMNVEV (reference sequence). V lost 6 bases to trimming and J lost 0 bases, with 8 bases between them. The CDR3 spells CASSRTATNEKLFF. The CDR3, as DNA: TGTGCCAGCAGCCGGACTGCAACTAATGAAAAACTGTTTTTT.

This clone has just a few counts. The chain is built from TRBV28 and TRBJ2-3; 10 nucleotides match TRBD2. The V segment lost 7 bases and the J segment 7 bases; nucleotides outside the gene matches: 14. This CDR3 has 16 amino acids. The germline V gene encodes CDR1 MDHEN and CDR2 SYDVKM. The CDR3 region is CASKETSGWSRYTQYF. The CDR3 coding sequence is TGTGCCAGCAAAGAGACTAGCGGGTGGAGCCGGTATACGCAGTATTTT.

The chain joins TRBV5-5 to TRBJ2-1, with 7 bases fitting TRBD2. J was trimmed by 6 bases and V by 6 bases; bases with no gene match: 15. This CDR3 is 16 amino acids long. Germline values: CDR1 SGHKS, CDR2 YYEKEE (reference sequence). The CDR3 DNA sequence: TGTGCCAGCACCACCGGGGGGTATCCCTTGGCCAATGAGCAGTTCTTC. Translated, it gives CASTTGGYPLANEQFF.

The rearrangement uses TRBV14 and TRBJ2-1; TRBD2 aligns across 10 bases. The CDR3 contains 18 residues. Germline CDR1 reads SGHDN; CDR2 reads FVKESK. Trimming at V came to 1 base and at J to 6 bases, leaving 12 bases not matched to a gene. CDR3 residues: CASSQVLGLGLASNEQFF. Written as DNA, the CDR3 is TGTGCCAGCAGCCAAGTTTTGGGCTTGGGACTAGCGTCCAATGAGCAGTTCTTC. The complete variable domain, with remaining parts taken from reference TRBV14 and TRBJ2-1, reads EAGVTQFPSHSVIEKGQTVTLRCDPISGHDNLYWYRRVMGKEIKFLLHFVKESKQDESGMPNNRFLAERTGGTYSTLKVQPAELEDSGVYFCASSQVLGLGLASNEQFFGPGTRLTVL.

This clone has only a few counts. The chain recombines TRBV5-5 with TRBJ2-5, with TRBD1 identical over 8 bases. The length of the CDR3 is 13 residues. With V trimmed by 5 bases and J by 5 bases, 5 bases remained unmatched. CDR1 is SGHKS, CDR2 YYEKEE, per germline (reference sequence). In nucleotides, the CDR3 is TGTGCCAGCAGGAAGACAGGGGAGGAGACCCAGTACTTC. Its protein product is CASRKTGEETQYF.

The genes are TRBV7-2 and TRBJ2-2, with D possibly matching TRBD2 (5 bases). This CDR3 comprises 15 residues. V gave up 1 base and J gave up 1 base, with 7 bases separating them. Per germline, CDR1 SGHTA and CDR2 FQGNSA. CDR3 residues: CASSLGRMNTGELFF. The CDR3 bases are TGTGCCAGCAGCTTAGGGAGGATGAACACCGGGGAGCTGTTTTTT.

This chain connects TRBV19 to TRBJ1-5, with TRBD1 matching over 10 bases. V shed 6 bases, J shed 10 bases, and the junction held 15 bases outside the gene matches. The germline gives CDR1 LNHDA, CDR2 SQIVND (reference sequence). The CDR3 length is 16 residues. The CDR3: CASRRYRDRGLHPQHF. CDR3 in DNA: TGTGCCAGTAGGAGATACCGGGACAGGGGCCTTCACCCCCAGCATTTT.

The chain is built from TRBV18 and TRBJ2-2; 8 bases align to TRBD1. Germline V gives CDR1 KGHSH, CDR2 LQKENI. V lost 5 bases and J lost 1; bases outside the gene matches: 6. The CDR3 sequence is 16 residues long. This CDR3 is CASSARGTGNTGELFF. CDR3 in DNA: TGTGCCAGCTCAGCACGCGGGACAGGGAACACCGGGGAGCTGTTTTTT.

The J gene is TRBJ2-5, the V gene TRBV7-2; the match to TRBD2 covers 11 bases. The closer fit of TRBJ2-7 to the DNA end suggests the J call may be wrong. This CDR3 region has 15 residues. CDR1 is SGHTA and CDR2 is FQGNSA in the germline V gene. The CDR3 DNA sequence: TGTGCCAGCAGCTTAGTTCTTAGCGGGAGGGACGAGCAGTACTTC. Translated, it gives CASSLVLSGRDEQYF.

In its sample, this clone was seen a few times. This chain links TRBV7-2 with TRBJ2-7; TRBD2 aligns across 8 bases. The germline CDR1 and CDR2 sequences are SGHTA and FQGNSA. This CDR3 has 16 amino acids. J lost 3 bases, V lost 1 base, and 8 bases had no gene match. The CDR3 is CASSLGLLAGFYEQYF. The CDR3 DNA follows: TGTGCCAGCAGCTTAGGGCTTCTAGCGGGCTTCTACGAGCAGTACTTC.

V usage is TRBV7-8 and J usage is TRBJ1-5, with D perhaps TRBD1 (5 bases). The CDR3 has 14 amino acids. Germline values: CDR1 SGHVS, CDR2 FQNEAQ. V lost 2 bases to trimming and J lost 7 bases, with 12 bases between them. The CDR3 spells CASSLQGTSQPQHF. CDR3 nucleotides: TGTGCCAGCAGCTTACAGGGAACGAGCCAGCCCCAGCATTTT.